This T cell receptor (beta chain) came from a study of blood T cell repertoires in COVID-19. As for the study in general: From the United States, Italy and Spain came samples of acute and convalescent COVID-19.

The V and J ends lost 0 bases and 4 bases, in that order; junction bases with no gene match: 2. CDR1 and CDR2 (germline): SGHRS, YFSETQ. The CDR3 covers 16 residues. As handled by the study authors: Cell counts per sample came from amplifying reference gene primers. Only in-frame clones appear in the TCRdb table, and some are missing; sequencing was by immunoSEQ multiplex PCR. V, J and clone size are those of that table, while D and trimming were read from the DNA. Among roughly 85,000 clones listed, under 85% were seen once. The sequenced sample consisted of peripheral blood. This chain links TRBV5-1 with TRBJ2-4; 12 bases agree with TRBD1. This receptor was identified in a human donor in a cohort sampled during active COVID-19. The CDR3 protein is CASSLGDRGQKNIQYF. CDR3 bases: TGCGCCAGCAGCTTGGGGGACAGGGGGCAGAAAAACATTCAGTACTTC.